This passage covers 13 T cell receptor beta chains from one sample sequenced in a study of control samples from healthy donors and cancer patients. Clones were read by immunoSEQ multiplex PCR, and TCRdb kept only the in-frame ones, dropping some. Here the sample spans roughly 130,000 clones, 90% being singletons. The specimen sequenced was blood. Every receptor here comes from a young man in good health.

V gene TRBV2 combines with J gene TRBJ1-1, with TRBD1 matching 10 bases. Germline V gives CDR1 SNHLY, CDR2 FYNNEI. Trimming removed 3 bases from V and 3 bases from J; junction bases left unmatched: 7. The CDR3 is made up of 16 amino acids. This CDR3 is CASSDFGQGEYTEAFF. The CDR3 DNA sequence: TGTGCCAGCAGTGACTTCGGACAGGGGGAATACACTGAAGCTTTCTTT.

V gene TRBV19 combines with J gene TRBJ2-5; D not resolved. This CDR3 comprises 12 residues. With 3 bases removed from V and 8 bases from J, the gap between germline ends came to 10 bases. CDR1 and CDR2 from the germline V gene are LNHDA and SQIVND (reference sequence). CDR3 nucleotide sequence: TGTGCCAGTAGTATTCTTTCAGGAACCCAGTACTTC. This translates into CASSILSGTQYF.

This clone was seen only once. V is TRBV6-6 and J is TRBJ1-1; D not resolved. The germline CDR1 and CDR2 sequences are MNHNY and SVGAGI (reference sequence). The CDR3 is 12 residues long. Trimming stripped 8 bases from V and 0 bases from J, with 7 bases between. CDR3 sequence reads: CASRRVNTEAFF. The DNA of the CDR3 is TGTGCCAGCCGACGGGTGAACACTGAAGCTTTCTTT.

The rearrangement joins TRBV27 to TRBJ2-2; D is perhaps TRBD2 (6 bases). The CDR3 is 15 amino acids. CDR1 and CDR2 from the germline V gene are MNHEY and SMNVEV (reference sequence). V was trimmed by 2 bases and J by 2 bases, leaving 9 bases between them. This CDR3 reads CASSLRDLNTGELFF. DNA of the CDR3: TGTGCCAGCAGTTTAAGGGACTTAAACACCGGGGAGCTGTTTTTT.

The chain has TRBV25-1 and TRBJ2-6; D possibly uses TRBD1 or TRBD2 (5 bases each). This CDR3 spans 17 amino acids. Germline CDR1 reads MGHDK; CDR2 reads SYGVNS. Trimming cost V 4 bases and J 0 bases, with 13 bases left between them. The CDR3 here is CASSARGRYSGANVLTF. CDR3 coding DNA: TGTGCCAGCAGTGCCCGGGGCAGATACTCTGGGGCCAACGTCCTGACTTTC.

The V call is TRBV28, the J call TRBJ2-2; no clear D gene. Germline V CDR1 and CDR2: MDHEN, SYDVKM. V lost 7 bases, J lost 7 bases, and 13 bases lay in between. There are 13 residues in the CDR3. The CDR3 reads CASIATGRGELFF. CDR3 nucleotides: TGTGCCAGCATCGCCACCGGTCGCGGGGAGCTGTTTTTT.

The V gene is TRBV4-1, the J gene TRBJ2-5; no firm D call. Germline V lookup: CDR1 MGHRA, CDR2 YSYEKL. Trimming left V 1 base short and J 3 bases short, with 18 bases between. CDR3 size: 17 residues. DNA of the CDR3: TGCGCCAGCAGCCAAGTGAACCTCGGCTTTCGCGAAGAGACCCAGTACTTC. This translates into CASSQVNLGFREETQYF.

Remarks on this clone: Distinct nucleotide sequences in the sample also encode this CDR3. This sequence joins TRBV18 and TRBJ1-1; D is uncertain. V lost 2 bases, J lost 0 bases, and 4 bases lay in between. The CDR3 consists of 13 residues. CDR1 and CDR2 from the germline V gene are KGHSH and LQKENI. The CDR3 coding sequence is TGTGCCAGCTCACCAAGTGTGAACACTGAAGCTTTCTTT. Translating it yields CASSPSVNTEAFF.

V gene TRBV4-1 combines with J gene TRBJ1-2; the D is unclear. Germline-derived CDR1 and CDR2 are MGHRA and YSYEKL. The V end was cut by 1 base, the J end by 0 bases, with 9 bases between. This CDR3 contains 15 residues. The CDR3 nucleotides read TGCGCCAGCAGCCAAGCGGATATTACTAACTATGGCTACACCTTC. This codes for CASSQADITNYGYTF.

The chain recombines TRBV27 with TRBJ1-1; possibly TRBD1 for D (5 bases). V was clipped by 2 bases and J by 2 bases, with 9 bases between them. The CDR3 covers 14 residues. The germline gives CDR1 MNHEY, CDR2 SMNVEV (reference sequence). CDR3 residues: CASSLIGGNTEAFF. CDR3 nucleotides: TGTGCCAGCAGTTTAATTGGGGGAAACACTGAAGCTTTCTTT.

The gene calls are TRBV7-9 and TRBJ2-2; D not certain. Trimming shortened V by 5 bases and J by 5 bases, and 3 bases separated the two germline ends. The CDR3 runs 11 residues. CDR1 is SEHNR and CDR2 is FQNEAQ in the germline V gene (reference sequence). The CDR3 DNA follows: TGTGCCAGCAGCGCGACCGGGGAGCTGTTTTTT. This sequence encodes CASSATGELFF.

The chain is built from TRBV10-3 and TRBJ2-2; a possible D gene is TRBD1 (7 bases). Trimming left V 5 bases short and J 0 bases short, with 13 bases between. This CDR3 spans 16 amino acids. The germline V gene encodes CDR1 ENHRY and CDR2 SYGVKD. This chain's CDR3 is CAISRQGGANTGELFF. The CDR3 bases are TGTGCCATCAGTCGGCAGGGGGGAGCGAACACCGGGGAGCTGTTTTTT.

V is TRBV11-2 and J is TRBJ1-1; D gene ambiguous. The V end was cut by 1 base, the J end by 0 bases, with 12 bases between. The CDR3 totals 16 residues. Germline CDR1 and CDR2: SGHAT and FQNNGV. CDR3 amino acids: CASSLGSSDMNTEAFF. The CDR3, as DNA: TGTGCCAGCAGCTTAGGCTCCAGCGACATGAACACTGAAGCTTTCTTT. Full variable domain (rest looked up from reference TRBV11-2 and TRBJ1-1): EAGVAQSPRYKIIEKRQSVAFWCNPISGHATLYWYQQILGQGPKLLIQFQNNGVVDDSQLPKDRFSAERLKGVDSTLKIQPAKLEDSAVYLCASSLGSSDMNTEAFFGQGTRLTVV.